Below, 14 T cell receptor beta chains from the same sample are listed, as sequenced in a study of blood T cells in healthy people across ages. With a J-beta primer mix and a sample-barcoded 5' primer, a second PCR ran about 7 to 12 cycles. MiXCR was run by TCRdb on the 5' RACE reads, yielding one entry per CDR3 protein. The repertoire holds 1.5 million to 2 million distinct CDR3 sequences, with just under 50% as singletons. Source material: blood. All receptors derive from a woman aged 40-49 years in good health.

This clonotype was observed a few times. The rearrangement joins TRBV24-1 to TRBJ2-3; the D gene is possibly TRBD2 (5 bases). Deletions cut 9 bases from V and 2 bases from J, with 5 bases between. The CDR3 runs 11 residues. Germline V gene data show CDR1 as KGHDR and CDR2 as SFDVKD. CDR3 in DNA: TGTGCCACCCGGGACACAGATACGCAGTATTTT. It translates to CATRDTDTQYF.

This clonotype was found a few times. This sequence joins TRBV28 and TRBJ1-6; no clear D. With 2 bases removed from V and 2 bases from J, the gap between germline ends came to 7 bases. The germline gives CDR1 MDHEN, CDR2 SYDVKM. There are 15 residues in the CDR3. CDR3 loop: CASSLKLAYNSPLHF. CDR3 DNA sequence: TGTGCCAGCAGTTTAAAGCTCGCCTATAATTCACCCCTCCACTTT.

The CDR3 nucleotides read TGTGCCAGCAGCTCCACCGGGGGTAGGAATGAGCAGTACTTC. Its protein is CASSSTGGRNEQYF. The chain carries TRBV7-2 and TRBJ2-7, with D possibly being TRBD2 (6 bases). Germline V gene data show CDR1 as SGHTA and CDR2 as FQGNSA. V was cut by 4 bases and J by 7 bases, with 17 bases left in between. The CDR3 has 14 amino acids.

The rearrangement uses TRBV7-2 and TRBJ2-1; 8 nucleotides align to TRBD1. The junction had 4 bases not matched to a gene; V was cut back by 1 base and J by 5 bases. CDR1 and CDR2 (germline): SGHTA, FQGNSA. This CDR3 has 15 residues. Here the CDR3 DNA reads TGTGCCAGCAGCTTAGTTTGGACAGGGAACAATGAGCAGTTCTTC. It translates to CASSLVWTGNNEQFF.

The DNA for the CDR3 is TGTGCCAGCAGCCAGACAGGGACAAACATTCAGTACTTC. The encoded protein is CASSQTGTNIQYF. This chain connects TRBV7-9 to TRBJ2-4, with 7 positions matching TRBD1. CDR3 length: 13 residues. Losses at the gene ends were 5 bases for V and 6 bases for J; bases not matched to a gene: 4. CDR1 is SEHNR and CDR2 is FQNEAQ in the germline V gene (reference sequence).

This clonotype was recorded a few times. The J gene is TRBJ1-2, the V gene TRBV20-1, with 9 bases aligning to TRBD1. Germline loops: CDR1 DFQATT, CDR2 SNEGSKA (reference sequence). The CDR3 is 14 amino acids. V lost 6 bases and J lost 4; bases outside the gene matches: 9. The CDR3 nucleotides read TGCAGTGCCACCCGGACAGGGGACCCCTATGGCTACACCTTC. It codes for CSATRTGDPYGYTF.

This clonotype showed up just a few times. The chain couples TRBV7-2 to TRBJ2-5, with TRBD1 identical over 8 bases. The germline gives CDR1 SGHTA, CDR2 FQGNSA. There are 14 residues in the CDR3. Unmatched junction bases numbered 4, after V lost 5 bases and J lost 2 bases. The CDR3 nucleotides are TGTGCCAGCAGCAACAACAGGGGGCAAGAGACCCAGTACTTC. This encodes CASSNNRGQETQYF.

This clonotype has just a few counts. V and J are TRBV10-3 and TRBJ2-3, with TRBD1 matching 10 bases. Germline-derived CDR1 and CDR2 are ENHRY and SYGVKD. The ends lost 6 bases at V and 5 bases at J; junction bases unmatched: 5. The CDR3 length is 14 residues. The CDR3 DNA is TGTGCCATCAGGGACAGGGGGGGGCGAGATACGCAGTATTTT. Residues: CAIRDRGGRDTQYF.

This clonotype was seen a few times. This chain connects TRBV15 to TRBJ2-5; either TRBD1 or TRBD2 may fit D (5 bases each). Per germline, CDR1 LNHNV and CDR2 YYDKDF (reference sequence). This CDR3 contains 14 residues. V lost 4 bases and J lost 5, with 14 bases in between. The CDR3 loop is CATSKKRSGETQYF. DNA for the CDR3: TGTGCCACCAGCAAAAAGCGGTCAGGGGAGACCCAGTACTTC. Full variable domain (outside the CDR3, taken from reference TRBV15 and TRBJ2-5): DAMVIQNPRYQVTQFGKPVTLSCSQTLNHNVMYWYQQKSSQAPKLLFHYYDKDFNNEADTPDNFQSRRPNTSFCFLDIRSPGLGDTAMYLCATSKKRSGETQYFGPGTRLLVL.

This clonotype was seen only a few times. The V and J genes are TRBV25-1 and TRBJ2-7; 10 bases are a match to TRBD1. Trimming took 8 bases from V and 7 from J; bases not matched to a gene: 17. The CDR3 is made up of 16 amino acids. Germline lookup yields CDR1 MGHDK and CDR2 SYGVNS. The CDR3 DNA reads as TGTGCCAGCCCGGGGACAGGGGCCCTCACCCTTGGGGAGCAGTACTTC. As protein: CASPGTGALTLGEQYF.

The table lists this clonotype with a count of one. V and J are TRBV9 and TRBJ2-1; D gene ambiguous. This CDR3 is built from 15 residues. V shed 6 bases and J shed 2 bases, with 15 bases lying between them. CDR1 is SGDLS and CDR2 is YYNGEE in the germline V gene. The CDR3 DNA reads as TGTGCCAGCACCTATTCGGGCGGTACCTACAATGAGCAGTTCTTC. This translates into CASTYSGGTYNEQFF.

CDR3 sequence reads: CSPFRDTEAFF. CDR3 DNA: TGCAGCCCTTTCAGGGACACTGAAGCTTTCTTT. This chain links TRBV20-1 with TRBJ1-1, with D possibly TRBD1 on 5 matching bases. In germline, CDR1 is DFQATT, CDR2 SNEGSKA (reference sequence). The CDR3 consists of 11 residues.

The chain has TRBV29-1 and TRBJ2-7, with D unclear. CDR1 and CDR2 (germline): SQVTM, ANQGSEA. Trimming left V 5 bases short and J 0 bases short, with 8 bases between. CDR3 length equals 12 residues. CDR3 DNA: TGCAGCGTTTACGGAGCCTCCTACGAGCAGTACTTC. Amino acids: CSVYGASYEQYF.

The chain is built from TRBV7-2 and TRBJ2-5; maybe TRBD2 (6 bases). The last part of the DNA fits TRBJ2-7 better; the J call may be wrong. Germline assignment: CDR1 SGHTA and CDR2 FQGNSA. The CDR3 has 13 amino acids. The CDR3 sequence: CASSIQEGYEQYF. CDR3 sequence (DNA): TGTGCCAGCAGTATCCAGGAGGGGTACGAGCAGTACTTC.